This T cell receptor (beta chain) was documented in a study of chemoradiotherapy in HPV16-positive cancers. TCRdb's table, derived via immunoSEQ multiplex PCR, lists solely in-frame clones and lacks some. Among approximately 800 clones, around 21% were seen once, and the ten largest hold roughly an eighth. CDR1 is SGHAT, CDR2 FQNNGV, per germline. V was pared by 3 bases and J by 3 bases, with 15 bases between. This CDR3 is built from 15 residues. The sample here was taken from a patient who underwent chemoradiotherapy. The rearrangement uses TRBV11-2 and TRBJ2-7; D may be TRBD2 (6 bases). This TCR was sampled from a human donor with HPV-associated anogenital cancer. CDR3 sequence reads: CASSLELAEDYEQYF. Written as DNA, the CDR3 is TGTGCCAGCAGCTTGGAACTAGCCGAGGACTACGAGCAGTACTTC.